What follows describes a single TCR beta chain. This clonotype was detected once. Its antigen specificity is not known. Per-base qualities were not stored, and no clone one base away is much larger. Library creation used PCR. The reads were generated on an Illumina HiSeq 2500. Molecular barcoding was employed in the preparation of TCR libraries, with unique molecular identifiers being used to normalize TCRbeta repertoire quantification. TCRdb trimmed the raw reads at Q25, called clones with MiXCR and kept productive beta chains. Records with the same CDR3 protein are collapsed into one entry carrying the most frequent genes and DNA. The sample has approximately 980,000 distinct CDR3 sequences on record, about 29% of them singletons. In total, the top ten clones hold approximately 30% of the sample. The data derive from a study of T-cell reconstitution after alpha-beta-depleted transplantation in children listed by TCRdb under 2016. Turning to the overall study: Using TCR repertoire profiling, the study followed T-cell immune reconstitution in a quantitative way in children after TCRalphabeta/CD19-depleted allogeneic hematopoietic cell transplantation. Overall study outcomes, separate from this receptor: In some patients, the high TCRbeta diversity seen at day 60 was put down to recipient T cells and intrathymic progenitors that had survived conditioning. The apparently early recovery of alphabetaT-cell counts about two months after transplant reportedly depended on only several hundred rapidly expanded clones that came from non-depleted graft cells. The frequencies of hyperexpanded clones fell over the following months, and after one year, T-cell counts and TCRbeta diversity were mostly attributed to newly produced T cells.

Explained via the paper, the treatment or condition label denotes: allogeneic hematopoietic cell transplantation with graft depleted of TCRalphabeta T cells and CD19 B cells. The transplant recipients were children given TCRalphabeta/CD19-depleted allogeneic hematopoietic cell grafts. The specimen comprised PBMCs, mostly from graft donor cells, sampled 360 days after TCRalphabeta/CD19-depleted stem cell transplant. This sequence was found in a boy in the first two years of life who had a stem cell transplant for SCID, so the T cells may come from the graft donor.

The DNA reads as follows: TGTGCCACCAAGGGACTAGCGGGGAACAATGAGCAGTTCTTC. Its translation reads: CATKGLAGNNEQFF. This receptor chain uses TRBV24-1 and TRBJ2-1; TRBD2 fits 13 bases in the junction. Via the germline V gene, CDR1 is KGHDR and CDR2 SFDVKD. V is trimmed back by 8 bases and J by 5 bases, and the junction contains 2 bases that no gene match accounts for. Including the terminal cysteine and phenylalanine, the CDR3 comprises 14 residues. The only DNA kept is the CDR3, 42 bases in frame from the first base.